This TCR beta chain comes out of a study of blood T cells in healthy people across ages. The sample holds a few counts of this clonotype. Its antigen remains unidentified. With a J-beta primer mix and a sample-barcoded 5' primer, a second PCR ran about 6 to 11 cycles. TCRdb passed the 5' RACE reads through MiXCR, listing each CDR3 protein once. The sample contains approximately 780,000 distinct CDR3 sequences, about 26% of which appear only once. Study-level findings and limits: It was found that TCR beta diversity correlated strongly with the percentage of naive T cells.

Losses at the gene ends were 6 bases for V and 6 bases for J; bases not matched to a gene: 11. Germline CDR1 is SGHRS and CDR2 is YFSETQ. The CDR3 sequence is 15 residues long. These data were also filed under a second study, of T cells of mothers and their children. From that paper: Over 9.5 million TCR beta CDR3 reads were obtained from each mother, and approximately 2.7 million from each child.

This clonotype originated in a boy between 10 and 17 years old in good health. The specimen was blood. The gene calls are TRBV5-1 and TRBJ2-3, with 9 bases aligning to TRBD1. CDR3 coding DNA: TGCGCCAGCACCCGAGGGACAGGGTCGAACGATACGCAGTATTTT. Protein: CASTRGTGSNDTQYF. Looking up the rest from reference TRBV5-1 and TRBJ2-3 gives the full variable domain: KAGVTQTPRYLIKTRGQQVTLSCSPISGHRSVSWYQQTPGQGLQFLFEYFSETQRNKGNFPGRFSGRQFSNSRSEMNVSTLELGDSALYLCASTRGTGSNDTQYFGPGTRLTVL.